Shown below are 26 T cell receptor beta chains from a single sample sequenced in a study of neurological immune-mediated disorders (dated by TCRdb to between 2017 and 2020). Library generation was performed with 5' RACE. The reads were generated on an Illumina HiSeq 2500. TCRdb itself trimmed the public reads at Q25 with fastp, ran MiXCR and retained productive beta chains. Each entry merges the rows of one CDR3 protein and shows their most common DNA and genes. The sample includes about 46,000 distinct CDR3 sequences, with roughly 4% observed a single time. The top ten clonotypes cover around 5.7% of the sample. What was sequenced was PBMCs. The receptors were sampled from a woman aged 55 to 70 with multiple sclerosis.

This clonotype has only a few counts. The chain has TRBV7-3 and TRBJ2-1; the D gene is possibly TRBD1 (6 bases). Trimming pared 5 bases from V and 8 bases from J, leaving 10 bases between. Germline loops: CDR1 SGHTA, CDR2 FQGTGA. The CDR3 is 12 amino acids. This CDR3 reads CASSTPGDEQFF. CDR3 DNA: TGTGCCAGCAGCACCCCAGGGGATGAGCAGTTCTTC.

This clonotype was seen many times. J is TRBJ1-6 and V is TRBV2; D gene uncertain. V lost 6 bases to trimming and J lost 7 bases, with 13 bases between them. Germline lookup yields CDR1 SNHLY and CDR2 FYNNEI. The CDR3 is made up of 14 amino acids. The CDR3, as DNA: TGTGCCAGCAGACCCCCGGTGGGAAATTCACCCCTCCACTTT. Its translation: CASRPPVGNSPLHF.

This clonotype appeared many times. This sequence joins TRBV20-1 and TRBJ2-7; TRBD1 aligns across 8 bases. The germline V gene has CDR1 DFQATT and CDR2 SNEGSKA (reference sequence). The CDR3 covers 15 residues. V shed 5 bases and J 5 bases; nucleotides not matched to a gene: 14. The CDR3 is CSALWGGRGQDEQYF. The CDR3 DNA is TGCAGTGCTCTATGGGGAGGCAGGGGGCAGGACGAGCAGTACTTC.

The sample holds many counts of this clonotype. The junction shows a germline mismatch at one end, possibly a read error. The chain links TRBV4-1 to TRBJ2-7; 7 bases are shared with TRBD1. The CDR3 runs to 15 residues. Germline V gene data show CDR1 as MGHRA and CDR2 as YSYEKL. This chain's CDR3 is CASSEEGGPSSEQYF. In nucleotides, the CDR3 is TGCGCCAGCAGCGAGGAAGGGGGCCCTTCCTCCGAGCAGTACTTC.

This clonotype appeared many times. The V and J genes are TRBV12-3 or TRBV12-4 and TRBJ2-7; 9 bases are shared with TRBD1. The CDR3 totals 14 residues. The V segment lost 3 bases and the J segment 5 bases; nucleotides outside the gene matches: 5. CDR3 loop: CASSFRDRADEQYF. The CDR3 DNA is TGTGCCAGCAGTTTTAGGGACAGGGCCGACGAGCAGTACTTC.

This clonotype was observed many times. CDR3 sequence: CASSPQAGGPFDTQYF. CDR3 nucleotide sequence: TGTGCCAGCAGCCCACAAGCGGGGGGGCCATTTGATACGCAGTATTTT. This chain links TRBV9 with TRBJ2-3; 10 nucleotides align to TRBD2. With V trimmed by 4 bases and J by 6 bases, 11 bases remained unmatched. This CDR3 has 16 residues. Per germline, CDR1 SGDLS and CDR2 YYNGEE.

The table lists this clonotype with a few counts. DNA of the CDR3: TGCAGTGCTAGGTCCTATGGCTACACCTTC. Translating gives CSARSYGYTF. The chain joins TRBV20-1 to TRBJ1-2; no firm D call. The CDR3 totals 10 residues. Germline V CDR1 and CDR2: DFQATT, SNEGSKA (reference sequence). V dropped 3 bases and J dropped 4 bases, with 3 bases sitting between them.

There are many counts of this clonotype. V and J are TRBV9 and TRBJ2-5; 7 bases agree with TRBD2. The CDR3 totals 12 residues. In germline, CDR1 is SGDLS, CDR2 YYNGEE. The V and J ends lost 3 bases and 5 bases, in that order; junction bases with no gene match: 1. The CDR3 DNA reads as TGTGCCAGCAGCGACGGGGGGGAGACCCAGTACTTC. Amino acid sequence: CASSDGGETQYF.

This clonotype showed up just a few times. The conserved phenylalanine or tryptophan is not found at the CDR3 terminus, so this likely reflects a read error. This chain joins TRBV5-1 and TRBJ2-7; D gene ambiguous. In germline, CDR1 is SGHRS, CDR2 YFSETQ. The V gene lost 3 bases and the J gene lost 0 bases, with 13 bases spanning the gap. The CDR3 sequence is 15 residues long. The CDR3 DNA follows: TGCGCCAGCAGCTACACGGACCCAACCTCCTACGAGCAGTACAAC. It is translated as CASSYTDPTSYEQYN.

A remark on this clonotype: At one end the junction does not follow the germline gene, possibly because of a read error. CDR3 sequence: CASSLIVSGGNSPFHF. CDR3 DNA: TGTGCCAGCAGTTTAATAGTATCGGGAGGAAATTCACCCTTCCACTTT. The rearrangement joins TRBV12-3 or TRBV12-4 to TRBJ1-6; D remains unclear. CDR3 length: 16 amino acids.

The table lists this clonotype with many counts. The chain couples TRBV6-4 to TRBJ1-2; the match to TRBD1 covers 9 bases. The CDR3 is 15 amino acids. Trimming removed 5 bases from V and 3 bases from J; junction bases left unmatched: 7. CDR1 is MRHNA and CDR2 is SNTAGT in the germline V gene. CDR3 region: CASSLWTGADYGYTF. The DNA of the CDR3 is TGTGCCAGCAGTCTCTGGACAGGGGCGGACTATGGCTACACCTTC.

V is TRBV20-1 and J is TRBJ2-3, with a possible D match to TRBD1 (6 bases). Germline V lookup: CDR1 DFQATT, CDR2 SNEGSKA (reference sequence). This CDR3 comprises 15 residues. Trimming took 1 base from V and 1 from J, leaving 12 bases between them. CDR3 coding DNA: TGCAGTGCTAGAGGAGGGGGACCGGGCACAGATACGCAGTATTTT. This gives the protein CSARGGGPGTDTQYF.

This clonotype was seen at least ten times. This chain joins TRBV5-1 and TRBJ2-6, with 10 bases fitting TRBD1. Per germline, CDR1 SGHRS and CDR2 YFSETQ. The J segment lost 3 bases and the V segment lost 4 bases, leaving 10 bases of the junction unmatched. This CDR3 comprises 18 residues. CDR3 sequence (DNA): TGCGCCAGCAGCGCCACCGGGACAGGGGCTGGTGGGGCCAACGTCCTGACTTTC. Translation gives CASSATGTGAGGANVLTF.

This clonotype occurred a few times. The chain couples TRBV7-8 to TRBJ1-1, with D perhaps TRBD1 (5 bases). V was clipped by 4 bases and J by 0 bases, with 18 bases between them. Germline-derived CDR1 and CDR2 are SGHVS and FQNEAQ. The CDR3 runs 17 residues. CDR3 nucleotide sequence: TGTGCCAGCAGCTCCAAAGACCCGACAGTTATGAACACTGAAGCTTTCTTT. Its translation: CASSSKDPTVMNTEAFF. The entire variable domain, with the rest obtained from reference TRBV7-8 and TRBJ1-1, is as follows: GAGVSQSPRYKVAKRGQDVALRCDPISGHVSLFWYQQALGQGPEFLTYFQNEAQLDKSGLPSDRFFAERPEGSVSTLKIQRTQQEDSAVYLCASSSKDPTVMNTEAFFGQGTRLTVV.

Only a few counts were recorded for this clonotype. The chain has TRBV5-1 and TRBJ2-7; D is possibly TRBD1 (5 bases). This CDR3 is 14 amino acids long. Germline CDR1 SGHRS, CDR2 YFSETQ. V gave up 1 base and J gave up 2 bases, with 10 bases separating them. The CDR3: CASSLMQGAYEQYF. In DNA, the CDR3 is TGCGCCAGCAGCTTGATGCAGGGCGCCTACGAGCAGTACTTC. The full variable domain, in which reference TRBV5-1 and TRBJ2-7 provide the parts outside the CDR3, is KAGVTQTPRYLIKTRGQQVTLSCSPISGHRSVSWYQQTPGQGLQFLFEYFSETQRNKGNFPGRFSGRQFSNSRSEMNVSTLELGDSALYLCASSLMQGAYEQYFGPGTRLTVT.

The V gene is TRBV5-5, the J gene TRBJ2-2, with D possibly being TRBD2 (5 bases). The CDR3 sequence is 16 residues long. The V and J ends lost 1 base and 4 bases respectively, with 14 bases between them. Germline CDR1 SGHKS, CDR2 YYEKEE (reference sequence). CDR3 region: CASSLPGLLSTGELFF. The CDR3 DNA is TGTGCCAGCAGCTTGCCAGGACTTCTAAGCACCGGGGAGCTGTTTTTT. Filled out from reference TRBV5-5 and TRBJ2-2, the complete variable domain reads DAGVTQSPTHLIKTRGQQVTLRCSPISGHKSVSWYQQVLGQGPQFIFQYYEKEERGRGNFPDRFSARQFPNYSSELNVNALLLGDSALYLCASSLPGLLSTGELFFGEGSRLTVL.

The sample holds many counts of this clonotype. This sequence joins TRBV20-1 and TRBJ2-5, with D perhaps TRBD2 (5 bases). From germline, CDR1 is DFQATT and CDR2 SNEGSKA (reference sequence). V lost 6 bases and J lost 5, with 13 bases in between. This CDR3 is 12 amino acids long. DNA for the CDR3: TGCAGTGCCATAGGCGGGTTTGAGACCCAGTACTTC. Protein: CSAIGGFETQYF.

The sample holds a few counts of this clonotype. The chain links TRBV7-9 to TRBJ2-6; D remains ambiguous. This CDR3 contains 17 residues. Looked up from germline, CDR1 is SEHNR and CDR2 is FQNEAQ (reference sequence). With 6 bases removed from V and 0 bases from J, the gap between germline ends came to 15 bases. The DNA of the CDR3 is TGTGCCAGCAGTCTAGGAGCGCCCCGCTCTGGGGCCAACGTCCTGACTTTC. It encodes CASSLGAPRSGANVLTF.

This clonotype was counted only a few times. The genes are TRBV20-1 and TRBJ1-1; D is unresolved. Germline V gene sequence: CDR1 DFQATT, CDR2 SNEGSKA (reference sequence). Between the trimmed V and J ends, which lost 8 bases and 1 base, there was a span of 14 bases. The length of the CDR3 is 13 residues. The CDR3 DNA reads as TGCAGTTCTCAGGCCCGGGGGAACACTGAAGCTTTCTTT. This translates into CSSQARGNTEAFF.

In its sample, this clonotype was seen many times. The chain carries TRBV6-5 and TRBJ1-6, with D possibly TRBD1 on 5 matching bases. With 7 bases removed from V and 10 bases from J, the gap between germline ends came to 14 bases. The CDR3 runs to 13 residues. Germline V gene lookup returns CDR1 MNHEY and CDR2 SVGAGI. CDR3 residues: CASKWGGDSPLHF. Here the CDR3 DNA reads TGTGCCAGCAAGTGGGGCGGGGACTCACCCCTCCACTTT.

About this clonotype: It is unclear where the CDR3 begins or ends on the DNA, so no DNA is shown, and the CDR3 is as TCRdb lists it. The chain combines TRBV12-3 or TRBV12-4 with TRBJ2-2; the listed D gene, TRBD2, was not tested against the DNA. The CDR3 comprises 15 residues, both ends counted. The CDR3 spells CASSLAQAHTGELFF.

This clonotype was found many times. The gene calls are TRBV30 and TRBJ2-7; D might be TRBD1 (6 bases). The germline V and J ends were trimmed by 4 bases and 6 bases, with 19 bases remaining between them. CDR3 length: 14 amino acids. CDR1 and CDR2 from the germline V gene are GTSNPN and SVGIG (reference sequence). The CDR3 spells CAWTLPGAQPEQYF. CDR3 coding DNA: TGTGCCTGGACCCTCCCAGGGGCGCAACCCGAGCAGTACTTC. Variable domain in full (rest from reference TRBV30 and TRBJ2-7): SQTIHQWPATLVQPVGSPLSLECTVEGTSNPNLYWYRQAAGRGLQLLFYSVGIGQISSEVPQNLSASRPQDRQFILSSKKLLLSDSGFYLCAWTLPGAQPEQYFGPGTRLTVT.

This clonotype was seen many times. CDR3 amino acids: CASSHITGGTGELFF. The DNA for the CDR3 is TGCGCCAGCAGCCATATCACAGGGGGCACCGGGGAGCTGTTTTTT. The chain recombines TRBV4-3 with TRBJ2-2; the match to TRBD1 covers 8 bases. The CDR3 runs 15 residues. CDR1 and CDR2 (germline): LGHNA, YSLEER. Trimming took 3 bases from V and 4 from J; bases not matched to a gene: 4.

The sample holds many counts of this clonotype. V and J are TRBV5-6 and TRBJ1-2; D call uncertain. CDR1 and CDR2 from the germline V gene are SGHDT and YYEEEE. There are 12 residues in the CDR3. V was clipped by 2 bases and J by 8 bases, with 10 bases between them. The CDR3 DNA is TGTGCCAGCAGCTTAGAACAGCGGGGCTACACCTTC. It codes for CASSLEQRGYTF.

This clonotype was detected only a few times. The CDR3: CASSLAWEGAQGEAFF. The CDR3 nucleotides are TGCGCCAGCAGCTTGGCGTGGGAAGGGGCGCAGGGTGAAGCTTTCTTT. This sequence joins TRBV5-1 and TRBJ1-1; TRBD1 might be the D (5 bases). Germline CDR1 reads SGHRS; CDR2 reads YFSETQ. Trimming stripped 0 bases from V and 7 bases from J, with 19 bases between. The CDR3 is 16 residues long.

This clonotype appeared many times. CDR3 protein: CASRTDHTKANTGELFF. For the CDR3, the DNA is TGTGCCAGCAGGACAGATCACACAAAAGCTAACACCGGGGAGCTGTTTTTT. The chain joins TRBV28 to TRBJ2-2, with D possibly TRBD1 on 5 matching bases. The germline V gene has CDR1 MDHEN and CDR2 SYDVKM. Trimming left V 6 bases short and J 2 bases short, with 19 bases between. The CDR3 consists of 17 residues. Drawing the rest from reference TRBV28 and TRBJ2-2, the complete variable domain is DVKVTQSSRYLVKRTGEKVFLECVQDMDHENMFWYRQDPGLGLRLIYFSYDVKMKEKGDIPEGYSVSREKKERFSLILESASTNQTSMYLCASRTDHTKANTGELFFGEGSRLTVL.